Following are 29 T cell receptor beta chains from one sample sequenced in a study of vaccination effects on CD4 cells after COVID-19. Antigen-specific CD4+ T cell clonotypes were called by their expansion after viral peptide-pool culture in ViraFEST. Following 10 days of culture, CD4+ T cells were isolated. Participants completed two doses of the BNT162b2 or mRNA-1273 vaccine. For these receptors, no antigen is known. TCRdb keeps only in-frame clones here, not all; method: immunoSEQ multiplex PCR. Counted here are some 35,000 clones, around four fifths occurring once; the ten biggest clones make up under 2%. Sequences were derived from CD4+ T cells from PBMCs cultured with HCoV-NL63 spike peptides, sampled after COVID-19 vaccination. The receptors stem from a human donor who received a COVID-19 vaccine. Some clones in this sample may be carry-over from other donors' samples.

This rearrangement joins TRBV5-8 to TRBJ1-5; D gene uncertain. The ends were cut back, 3 bases at V and 2 bases at J, with 3 bases in the middle. This CDR3 has 12 residues. CDR1 SGHTS and CDR2 YDEGEE come from the germline V gene. CDR3 coding DNA: TGTGCCAGCAGCTGGGGCAATCAGCCCCAGCATTTT. Amino acid sequence: CASSWGNQPQHF.

This rearrangement joins TRBV28 to TRBJ2-1; D ambiguous. Germline loops: CDR1 MDHEN, CDR2 SYDVKM. The CDR3 loop spans 12 amino acids. Trimming shortened V by 5 bases and J by 10 bases, and 12 bases separated the two germline ends. In nucleotides, the CDR3 is TGTGCCAGCAGTACGACGTTGAGGGAGCAGTTCTTC. As protein: CASSTTLREQFF.

V is TRBV18 and J is TRBJ2-2; 9 bases map to TRBD1. Trimming took 3 bases from V and 2 from J; bases not matched to a gene: 4. Germline loops: CDR1 KGHSH, CDR2 LQKENI. The CDR3 length is 16 residues. Here the CDR3 reads CASSPPGQGNTGELFF. The CDR3 nucleotides read TGTGCCAGCTCACCGCCGGGACAGGGTAACACCGGGGAGCTGTTTTTT.

The rearrangement joins TRBV6-1 to TRBJ2-2; 9 nucleotides align to TRBD2. Germline V gene data show CDR1 as MNHNS and CDR2 as SASEGT. Trimming took 3 bases from V and 5 from J; bases not matched to a gene: 7. This CDR3 has 16 residues. This CDR3 reads CASSDGAGGETGELFF. DNA of the CDR3: TGTGCCAGCAGTGATGGGGCGGGGGGGGAAACCGGGGAGCTGTTTTTT.

This clone was observed a few times. The gene calls are TRBV11-2 and TRBJ2-7; 8 bases map to TRBD1. CDR3 length: 13 amino acids. Trimming removed 5 bases from V and 4 bases from J; junction bases left unmatched: 4. Germline V gives CDR1 SGHAT, CDR2 FQNNGV. The CDR3 loop reads CASSRQGRYEQYV. CDR3 nucleotides: TGTGCCAGCAGCCGACAGGGGCGGTACGAGCAGTACGTC.

This clone was detected once. The chain combines TRBV7-6 with TRBJ2-2; 8 bases line up with TRBD2. The CDR3 is made up of 18 amino acids. The germline V gene encodes CDR1 SGHVS and CDR2 FNYEAQ. J was trimmed by 1 base and V by 0 bases; bases with no gene match: 7. CDR3 DNA: TGTGCCAGCAGCTTAGCGGCGGGGGGCGGATGGAACACCGGGGAGCTGTTTTTT. Translated, it gives CASSLAAGGGWNTGELFF.

The chain links TRBV7-8 to TRBJ1-1, with 9 bases lining up with TRBD1. V lost 10 bases and J lost 5; bases outside the gene matches: 14. CDR3 size: 15 residues. Germline CDR1 SGHVS, CDR2 FQNEAQ. The CDR3 loop reads CATLDRGGVGTEAFF. The DNA of the CDR3 is TGTGCCACCCTTGACAGGGGGGGGGTCGGGACTGAAGCTTTCTTT.

Notes on this clone: Other DNA sequences within the sample encode an identical CDR3. The rearrangement joins TRBV4-1 to TRBJ2-2; 9 nucleotides line up with TRBD1. The CDR3 is 17 amino acids. Germline lookup yields CDR1 MGHRA and CDR2 YSYEKL. With 2 bases clipped from V and 1 base from J, the junction kept 5 bases outside the gene matches. Here the CDR3 DNA reads TGCGCCAGCAGCCAAAAACCGGGACAGGGGAACACCGGGGAGCTGTTTTTT. This gives the protein CASSQKPGQGNTGELFF.

The chain carries TRBV25-1 and TRBJ1-4; D remains unclear. V lost 2 bases and J lost 1, with 5 bases in between. The CDR3 runs to 14 residues. Germline assignment: CDR1 MGHDK and CDR2 SYGVNS. CDR3 nucleotides: TGTGCCAGCAGTGAAACCCGAACTAATGAAAAACTGTTTTTT. Encoded protein: CASSETRTNEKLFF. The entire variable domain, with the rest obtained from reference TRBV25-1 and TRBJ1-4, is as follows: EADIYQTPRYLVIGTGKKITLECSQTMGHDKMYWYQQDPGMELHLIHYSYGVNSTEKGDLSSESTVSRIRTEHFPLTLESARPSHTSQYLCASSETRTNEKLFFGSGTQLSVL.

The rearrangement links TRBV29-1 to TRBJ2-3, with D hard to call. CDR3 length: 13 residues. The V gene's germline CDR1 is SQVTM and CDR2 ANQGSEA. V lost 4 bases, J lost 1 base, and 9 bases lay in between. The CDR3 here is CSVGGGRTDTQYF. The DNA of the CDR3 is TGCAGCGTTGGTGGCGGACGCACAGATACGCAGTATTTT.

In DNA form, the CDR3 reads TGTGCCAGCCAAGGCCTCGGGACAGGGTCTTCACCCCTCCACTTT. This sequence encodes CASQGLGTGSSPLHF. The rearrangement links TRBV19 to TRBJ1-6, with 9 nucleotides matching TRBD1. The CDR3 consists of 15 residues. V gave up 9 bases and J gave up 9 bases; unmatched junction bases: 12. Germline-derived CDR1 and CDR2 are LNHDA and SQIVND (reference sequence).

The chain combines TRBV6-7 with TRBJ2-7; 11 positions agree with TRBD1. TRBV6-7 is placed among ORFs of uncertain function. Unmatched junction bases numbered 6, after V lost 11 bases and J lost 0 bases. CDR3 size: 14 residues. CDR3 residues: CALRGTGGSYEQYV. The CDR3 nucleotides are TGTGCCCTCCGGGGGACAGGGGGCTCCTACGAGCAGTACGTC.

The chain combines TRBV4-1 with TRBJ2-5, with TRBD2 matching 10 bases. V lost 3 bases and J lost 4; bases outside the gene matches: 5. Germline-derived CDR1 and CDR2 are MGHRA and YSYEKL. The CDR3 loop spans 15 amino acids. CDR3 DNA sequence: TGCGCCAGCAGCCAGTCCCTAGCGGGAGCAGAGACCCAGTACTTC. Its protein product is CASSQSLAGAETQYF.

The J gene is TRBJ2-7, the V gene TRBV6-5, with TRBD1 matching 7 bases. The V gene's germline CDR1 is MNHEY and CDR2 SVGAGI. This CDR3 is built from 13 residues. With V trimmed by 7 bases and J by 1 base, 4 bases remained unmatched. CDR3 region: CASKRQGSYEQYV. CDR3 DNA sequence: TGTGCCAGCAAAAGACAGGGTTCCTACGAGCAGTACGTC.

CDR3: CASSYSSGANVLTF. The CDR3, as DNA: TGCGCCAGCAGCTACAGCTCTGGGGCCAACGTCCTGACTTTC. The rearrangement joins TRBV4-3 to TRBJ2-6; no reliable D call. The CDR3 is made up of 14 amino acids. From germline, CDR1 is LGHNA and CDR2 YSLEER. V shed 5 bases and J shed 0 bases, with 5 bases lying between them.

This sequence joins TRBV28 and TRBJ2-1; 9 bases are shared with TRBD1. The length of the CDR3 is 18 residues. With 3 bases clipped from V and 6 bases from J, the junction kept 15 bases outside the gene matches. The germline V gene encodes CDR1 MDHEN and CDR2 SYDVKM. The CDR3 DNA reads TGTGCCAGCAGTTTGTCCCTCAGTAGGACAGGGGTCCCCAATGAGCAGTTCTTC. As protein: CASSLSLSRTGVPNEQFF. Full variable domain (missing parts from reference TRBV28 and TRBJ2-1): DVKVTQSSRYLVKRTGEKVFLECVQDMDHENMFWYRQDPGLGLRLIYFSYDVKMKEKGDIPEGYSVSREKKERFSLILESASTNQTSMYLCASSLSLSRTGVPNEQFFGPGTRLTVL.

The rearrangement uses TRBV6-5 and TRBJ1-2; D unclear. The CDR3 runs 12 residues. Germline V gene sequence: CDR1 MNHEY, CDR2 SVGAGI. V lost 6 bases to trimming and J lost 4 bases, with 9 bases between them. CDR3 sequence reads: CASSYGIYGYTF. CDR3 nucleotides: TGTGCCAGCAGCTATGGGATCTATGGCTACACCTTC.

The chain links TRBV9 to TRBJ1-2; D may be TRBD1 (6 bases). The V end lost 4 bases, the J end lost 7 bases, and 17 bases lay between the germline ends. The germline V gene encodes CDR1 SGDLS and CDR2 YYNGEE. The CDR3 loop spans 14 amino acids. The chain's CDR3 is CASSPLQGFLGYTF. The CDR3 bases are TGTGCCAGCAGCCCATTACAGGGTTTCCTTGGCTACACCTTC.

The chain recombines TRBV5-5 with TRBJ1-1; no firm D call. Germline CDR1 and CDR2: SGHKS and YYEKEE (reference sequence). The CDR3 consists of 14 residues. V lost 1 base and J 1 base, leaving 8 bases between the germline ends. The CDR3, as DNA: TGTGCCAGCAGCTTGAATGGGAGGAACACTGAAGCTTTCTTT. This translates into CASSLNGRNTEAFF.

The V and J genes are TRBV2 and TRBJ2-2; 7 nucleotides align to TRBD1. The germline V gene encodes CDR1 SNHLY and CDR2 FYNNEI. The V segment lost 2 bases and the J segment 3 bases; nucleotides outside the gene matches: 3. The CDR3 consists of 15 residues. The CDR3 DNA reads TGTGCCAGCAGTGAACAGGGGGTCGACACCGGGGAGCTGTTTTTT. It encodes CASSEQGVDTGELFF.

This clone has just a few counts. V is TRBV10-3 and J is TRBJ1-5, with a possible D match to TRBD1 (5 bases). V was pared by 6 bases and J by 4 bases, with 13 bases between. Germline-derived CDR1 and CDR2 are ENHRY and SYGVKD. The CDR3 extends over 14 amino acids. The CDR3 protein is CAISPGGVNQPQHF. CDR3 DNA sequence: TGTGCCATCAGCCCCGGGGGAGTGAATCAGCCCCAGCATTTT.

The chain couples TRBV15 to TRBJ2-3; no clear D. V lost 0 bases and J lost 4, with 14 bases in between. Germline assignment: CDR1 LNHNV and CDR2 YYDKDF (reference sequence). CDR3 length: 16 residues. For the CDR3, the DNA is TGTGCCACCAGCAGAGATTGGGCGGATCCCCCAGATACGCAGTATTTT. It translates to CATSRDWADPPDTQYF.

The rearrangement links TRBV12-3 or TRBV12-4 to TRBJ2-1; a possible D gene is TRBD2 (5 bases). Trimming removed 7 bases from V and 4 bases from J, with 8 bases in between. The CDR3 has 12 amino acids. The CDR3 region is CASMSGYNEQFF. Written as DNA, the CDR3 is TGTGCCAGCATGAGCGGTTACAATGAGCAGTTCTTC.

The chain recombines TRBV2 with TRBJ2-3, with D unclear. This CDR3 comprises 11 residues. Per germline, CDR1 SNHLY and CDR2 FYNNEI. With 6 bases removed from V and 2 bases from J, the gap between germline ends came to 3 bases. The CDR3, as DNA: TGTGCCAGCAGCTACACAGATACGCAGTATTTT. Its translation is CASSYTDTQYF.

V usage is TRBV19 and J usage is TRBJ2-6; D is ambiguous. This CDR3 has 16 amino acids. V was trimmed by 7 bases and J by 4 bases, leaving 17 bases between them. Germline-derived CDR1 and CDR2 are LNHDA and SQIVND (reference sequence). The DNA for the CDR3 is TGTGCCAGTACTATTGTTACGGGTACCGGGGCCAACGTCCTGACTTTC. This gives the protein CASTIVTGTGANVLTF.

This rearrangement joins TRBV24-1 to TRBJ1-2; D is possibly TRBD1 (6 bases). The germline CDR1 and CDR2 sequences are KGHDR and SFDVKD. Trimming stripped 2 bases from V and 4 bases from J, with 10 bases between. The CDR3 loop spans 14 amino acids. The CDR3 DNA follows: TGTGCCACCAGTGATTCCGGGACATTCTATGGCTACACCTTC. Translating it yields CATSDSGTFYGYTF.

The chain joins TRBV6-5 to TRBJ2-3, with D perhaps being TRBD1 or TRBD2 (5 bases each). The ends were cut back, 0 bases at V and 4 bases at J, with 8 bases in the middle. This CDR3 has 14 amino acids. Germline CDR1 MNHEY, CDR2 SVGAGI. The CDR3 here is CASSYSGESDTQYF. CDR3 DNA sequence: TGTGCCAGCAGTTACTCGGGGGAATCAGATACGCAGTATTTT.

The V and J genes are TRBV9 and TRBJ1-2; the D is unclear. Trimming took 3 bases from V and 3 from J, leaving 15 bases between them. CDR1 SGDLS and CDR2 YYNGEE come from the germline V gene. The CDR3 loop spans 15 amino acids. The CDR3 DNA reads as TGTGCCAGCAGCGCAAAGCTCCAGGACGACTATGGCTACACCTTC. As protein: CASSAKLQDDYGYTF.

The rearrangement uses TRBV29-1 and TRBJ2-3, with 15 bases matching TRBD2. With 7 bases clipped from V and 4 bases from J, the junction kept 6 bases outside the gene matches. The CDR3 has 15 amino acids. Germline-derived CDR1 and CDR2 are SQVTM and ANQGSEA. The CDR3 reads CSASGTSGGSDTQYF. The CDR3 bases are TGCAGCGCGTCGGGGACTAGCGGGGGGTCAGATACGCAGTATTTT.